This is a list of T cell receptor beta chains from one sample in a study of CD8+ T cells in alopecia areata. Method: immunoSEQ multiplex PCR; TCRdb's copy keeps in-frame clones and lacks some. The sample holds roughly 200,000 clones; approximately 38% are singletons and the top ten take about 0.48%. The sample here was CD4+ T cells sorted from blood, taken at approximately week 30, from a patient treated with tofacitinib. Receptors were obtained from a human donor with alopecia areata. Both conserved end residues are part of each CDR3. The D gene is left open where the match is weak. Some rows mark clone size as missing; the rest say once, few, many or name a class of expanded clone.

clone size: few; V gene: TRBV30; D gene: .; J gene: TRBJ2-1; CDR3 DNA: TGTGCCTGGAGTGGGGATTCGAAGCAGTTCTTC; CDR3 protein: CAWSGDSKQFF
clone size: .; V gene: TRBV4-1; D gene: .; J gene: TRBJ1-1; CDR3 DNA: TGCGCCAGCAGCCAGGCAGGGTCAGGCAGGGGGAACACTGAAGCTTTCTTT; CDR3 protein: CASSQAGSGRGNTEAFF
clone size: .; V gene: TRBV27; D gene: .; J gene: TRBJ1-6; CDR3 DNA: TGTGCCAGCAGTTCCCTGGGGAGCTCCTATAATTCACCCCTCCACTTT; CDR3 protein: CASSSLGSSYNSPLHF
clone size: .; V gene: TRBV5-8; D gene: .; J gene: TRBJ2-5; CDR3 DNA: TGTGCCAGCAGCTTGGAGGGGGGGCCAGGGACCCAGTACTTC; CDR3 protein: CASSLEGGPGTQYF
clone size: .; V gene: TRBV6-6; D gene: TRBD1; J gene: TRBJ1-1; CDR3 DNA: TGTGCCAGCAGTGGGACAGCAGCAGAAGCTTTCTTT; CDR3 protein: CASSGTAAEAFF
clone size: .; V gene: TRBV6-5; D gene: TRBD1; J gene: TRBJ1-5; CDR3 DNA: TGTGCCAGCAGTCCGGGGACAGGCAATCGGCCCCAGCATTTT; CDR3 protein: CASSPGTGNRPQHF
clone size: few; V gene: TRBV30; D gene: .; J gene: TRBJ1-1; CDR3 DNA: TGTGCCTGGAGTAAGGGGACGGGGAACACTGAAGCTTTCTTT; CDR3 protein: CAWSKGTGNTEAFF
clone size: few; V gene: TRBV5-1; D gene: TRBD2; J gene: TRBJ2-2; CDR3 DNA: TGCGCCAGCAGCTTGGAATGGGACTACCTGAACACCGGGGAGCTGTTTTTT; CDR3 protein: CASSLEWDYLNTGELFF
clone size: .; V gene: TRBV7-7; D gene: TRBD2; J gene: TRBJ2-1; CDR3 DNA: TGTGCCAGCAGCCAACTAGCGGGGGGATCTGATGAGCAGTTCTTC; CDR3 protein: CASSQLAGGSDEQFF
clone size: few; V gene: TRBV9; D gene: .; J gene: TRBJ2-3; CDR3 DNA: TGTGCCAGCAGCGTAGGTAGCGGACCAACAGATACGCAGTATTTT; CDR3 protein: CASSVGSGPTDTQYF
clone size: many; V gene: TRBV6-5; D gene: TRBD1; J gene: TRBJ1-2; CDR3 DNA: TGTGCCAGCAGCCCCTATCAGACAGGGTTTGGCTACACCTTC; CDR3 protein: CASSPYQTGFGYTF
clone size: .; V gene: TRBV30; D gene: TRBD1; J gene: TRBJ1-2; CDR3 DNA: TGTGCCTGGCGACAGGGGCTGCGGTATGGCTACACCTTC; CDR3 protein: CAWRQGLRYGYTF
clone size: .; V gene: TRBV25-1; D gene: TRBD1; J gene: TRBJ1-6; CDR3 DNA: TGTGCCAGCAGTGAATTTGTGGCAGGGGGCTTCGCACCCCTCCACTTT; CDR3 protein: CASSEFVAGGFAPLHF
clone size: .; V gene: TRBV9; D gene: .; J gene: TRBJ1-1; CDR3 DNA: TGTGCCAGCAGCGTAGGAATGGGGAACACTGAAGCTTTCTTT; CDR3 protein: CASSVGMGNTEAFF
clone size: few; V gene: TRBV5-6; D gene: .; J gene: TRBJ2-3; CDR3 DNA: TGTGCCAGCAGCCCCAAGGATCGATGGGCGCAGTATTTT; CDR3 protein: CASSPKDRWAQYF
clone size: few; V gene: TRBV6-5; D gene: .; J gene: TRBJ2-5; CDR3 DNA: TGTGCCAGCAAAGAATTGGACAATGAAGAGACCCAGTACTTC; CDR3 protein: CASKELDNEETQYF
clone size: .; V gene: TRBV30; D gene: .; J gene: TRBJ1-5; CDR3 DNA: TGTGCCTGGAGTAAGAGGGCTAGCAATCAGCCCCAGCATTTT; CDR3 protein: CAWSKRASNQPQHF
clone size: few; V gene: TRBV7-6; D gene: TRBD1; J gene: TRBJ2-5; CDR3 DNA: TGTGCCAGCAGCCCTGGGACAGGGACTGAGACCCAGTACTTC; CDR3 protein: CASSPGTGTETQYF
clone size: .; V gene: TRBV30; D gene: .; J gene: TRBJ1-6; CDR3 DNA: TGTGCCTGGAGTGATCTCGGTAATAATTCACCCCTCCACTTT; CDR3 protein: CAWSDLGNNSPLHF
clone size: few; V gene: TRBV2; D gene: .; J gene: TRBJ2-4; CDR3 DNA: TGTGCCAGCAGGGAACCAGACTCAGCCAAAAACATTCAGTACTTC; CDR3 protein: CASREPDSAKNIQYF
clone size: few; V gene: TRBV5-1; D gene: TRBD1; J gene: TRBJ1-2; CDR3 DNA: TGCGCCAGCAGCACCCGGGACAGGGACGGCTACACCTTC; CDR3 protein: CASSTRDRDGYTF
clone size: .; V gene: TRBV12-5; D gene: .; J gene: TRBJ1-1; CDR3 DNA: TGTGCTAGTGGTTTAGGACAGAGCACTGAAGCTTTCTTT; CDR3 protein: CASGLGQSTEAFF
clone size: few; V gene: TRBV6-5; D gene: .; J gene: TRBJ1-2; CDR3 DNA: TGTGCCAGCAGTCCTAGTAACTATGGCTACACCTTC; CDR3 protein: CASSPSNYGYTF
clone size: few; V gene: TRBV6-6; D gene: TRBD1; J gene: TRBJ1-2; CDR3 DNA: TGTGCCAGCACCACTATTACAGGGGGCTATGGCTACACCTTC; CDR3 protein: CASTTITGGYGYTF
clone size: .; V gene: TRBV6-5; D gene: .; J gene: TRBJ1-5; CDR3 DNA: TGTGCCAGCGCGATCGAACAGGGTTACAATCAGCCCCAGCATTTT; CDR3 protein: CASAIEQGYNQPQHF
clone size: once; V gene: TRBV5-1; D gene: TRBD1; J gene: TRBJ2-2; CDR3 DNA: TGCGCCAGCAGCCCTGACAGGGGGCTTGACGGGGAGCTGTTTTTT; CDR3 protein: CASSPDRGLDGELFF
clone size: .; V gene: TRBV5-1; D gene: .; J gene: TRBJ1-5; CDR3 DNA: TGCGCCAGCAGCTTGTGGGGGGGCAATCAGCCCCAGCATTTT; CDR3 protein: CASSLWGGNQPQHF
clone size: few; V gene: TRBV7-2; D gene: TRBD2; J gene: TRBJ2-4; CDR3 DNA: TGTGCCAGCAGCCCAGACGGGGGGGGAAACATTCAGTACTTC; CDR3 protein: CASSPDGGGNIQYF
clone size: .; V gene: TRBV7-3; D gene: .; J gene: TRBJ1-1; CDR3 DNA: TGTGCCAGCAGCTTAAATCCGGGCCCGAACACTGAAGCTTTCTTT; CDR3 protein: CASSLNPGPNTEAFF
clone size: few; V gene: TRBV27; D gene: .; J gene: TRBJ1-2; CDR3 DNA: TGTGCCAGCAGCCGCGCTCCCGGCTATGGCTACACCTTC; CDR3 protein: CASSRAPGYGYTF
clone size: many; V gene: TRBV5-6; D gene: TRBD1; J gene: TRBJ1-4; CDR3 DNA: TGTGCCAGCAGCGTGGACAGGATTGATGAAAAACTGTTTTTT; CDR3 protein: CASSVDRIDEKLFF